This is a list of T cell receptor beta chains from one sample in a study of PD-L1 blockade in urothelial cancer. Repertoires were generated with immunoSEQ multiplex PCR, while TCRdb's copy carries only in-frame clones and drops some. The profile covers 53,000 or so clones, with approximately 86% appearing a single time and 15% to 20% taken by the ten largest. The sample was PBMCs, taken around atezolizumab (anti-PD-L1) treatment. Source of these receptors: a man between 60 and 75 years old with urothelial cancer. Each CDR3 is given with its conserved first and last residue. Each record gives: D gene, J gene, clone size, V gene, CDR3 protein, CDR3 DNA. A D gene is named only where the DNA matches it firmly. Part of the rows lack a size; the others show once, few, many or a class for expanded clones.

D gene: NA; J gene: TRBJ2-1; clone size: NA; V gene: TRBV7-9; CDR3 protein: CASSTRTYNEQFF; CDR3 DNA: TGTGCCAGCAGCACCCGGACATACAATGAGCAGTTCTTC
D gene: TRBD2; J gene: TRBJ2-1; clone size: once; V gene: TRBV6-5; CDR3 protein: CASSYERGRVEQFF; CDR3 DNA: TGTGCCAGCAGTTACGAGCGGGGGCGGGTTGAGCAGTTCTTC
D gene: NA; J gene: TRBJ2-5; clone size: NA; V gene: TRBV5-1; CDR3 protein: CASSLEWAVETQYF; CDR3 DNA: TGCGCCAGCAGCTTGGAGTGGGCTGTAGAGACCCAGTACTTC
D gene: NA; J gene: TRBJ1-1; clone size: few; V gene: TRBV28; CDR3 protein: CASTEDSNTEAFF; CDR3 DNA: TGTGCCAGCACCGAGGACAGTAACACTGAAGCTTTCTTT
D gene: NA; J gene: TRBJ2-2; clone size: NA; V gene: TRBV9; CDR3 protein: CASSVGGLLGELFF; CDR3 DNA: TGTGCCAGCAGCGTAGGCGGACTGCTCGGGGAGCTGTTTTTT
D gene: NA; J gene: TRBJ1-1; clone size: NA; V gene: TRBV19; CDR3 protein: CASSRDTRMNTEAFF; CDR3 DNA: TGTGCCAGTAGTCGGGACACCCGGATGAACACTGAAGCTTTCTTT
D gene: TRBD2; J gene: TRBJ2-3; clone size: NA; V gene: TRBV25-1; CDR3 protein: CASSGRTSGFTDTQYF; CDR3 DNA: TGTGCCAGCAGTGGGAGGACTAGCGGCTTCACAGATACGCAGTATTTT
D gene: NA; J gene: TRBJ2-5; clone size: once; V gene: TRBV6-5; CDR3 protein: CASSYGGRGIGETQYF; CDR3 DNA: TGTGCCAGCAGTTACGGGGGCAGGGGAATTGGGGAGACCCAGTACTTC
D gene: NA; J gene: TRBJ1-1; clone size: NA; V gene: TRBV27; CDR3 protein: CASTSRGNTEAFF; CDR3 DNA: TGTGCCAGCACTTCCAGGGGTAACACTGAAGCTTTCTTT
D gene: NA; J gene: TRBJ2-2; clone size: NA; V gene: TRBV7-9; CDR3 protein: CASSLAGPGYANTGELFF; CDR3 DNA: TGTGCCAGCAGCTTAGCAGGTCCAGGGTACGCGAACACCGGGGAGCTGTTTTTT
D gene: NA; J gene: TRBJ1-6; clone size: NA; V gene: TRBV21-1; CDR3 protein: CASSYYDRTGCSPLHF; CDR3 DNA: TGTGCCAGCAGCTACTACGACAGGACTGGTTGTTCACCCCTCCACTTT
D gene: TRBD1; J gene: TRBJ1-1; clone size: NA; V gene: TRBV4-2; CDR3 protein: CASRRQGNMNTEAFF; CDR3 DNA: TGTGCCAGCAGGAGACAGGGGAACATGAACACTGAAGCTTTCTTT
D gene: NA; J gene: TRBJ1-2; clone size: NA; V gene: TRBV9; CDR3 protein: CASSLGRGGNYGYTF; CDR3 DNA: TGTGCCAGCAGCTTGGGACGGGGGGGAAACTATGGCTACACCTTC
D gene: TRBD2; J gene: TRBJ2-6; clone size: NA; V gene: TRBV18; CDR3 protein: CASSPSGGAFRGANVLTF; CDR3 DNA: TGTGCCAGCTCTCCCAGCGGGGGGGCCTTTAGAGGGGCCAACGTCCTGACTTTC
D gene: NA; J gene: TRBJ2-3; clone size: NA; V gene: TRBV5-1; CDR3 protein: CASSLGGPDTQYF; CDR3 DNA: TGCGCCAGCAGCTTGGGGGGGCCAGATACGCAGTATTTT
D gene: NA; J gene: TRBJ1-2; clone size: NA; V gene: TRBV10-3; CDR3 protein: CAISERGSDGYTF; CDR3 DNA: TGTGCCATCAGTGAGCGAGGATCCGATGGCTACACCTTC
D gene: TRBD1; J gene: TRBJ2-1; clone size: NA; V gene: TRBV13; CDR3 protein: CASSLEYPQGAANEQFF; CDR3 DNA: TGTGCCAGCAGCTTAGAGTACCCACAGGGGGCAGCGAATGAGCAGTTCTTC
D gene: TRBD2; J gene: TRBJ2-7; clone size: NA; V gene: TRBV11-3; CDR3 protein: CASSFGLPSGGYEQYF; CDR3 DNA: TGTGCCAGCAGCTTCGGACTACCAAGCGGGGGCTACGAGCAGTACTTC
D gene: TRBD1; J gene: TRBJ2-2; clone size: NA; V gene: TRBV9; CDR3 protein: CASSDRGSTGELFF; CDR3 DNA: TGTGCCAGCAGCGACAGGGGGAGCACCGGGGAGCTGTTTTTT
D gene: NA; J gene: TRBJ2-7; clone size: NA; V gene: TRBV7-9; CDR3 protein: CASSLTGGSYEQYF; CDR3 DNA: TGTGCCAGCAGCTTGACCGGAGGGTCCTACGAGCAGTACTTC
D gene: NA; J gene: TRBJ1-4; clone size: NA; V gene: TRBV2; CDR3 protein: CASTVSMNREGEKLFF; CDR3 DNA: TGTGCCAGCACTGTATCGATGAACAGGGAGGGAGAAAAACTGTTTTTT
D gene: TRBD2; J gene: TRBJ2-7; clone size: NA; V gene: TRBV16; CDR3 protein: CASTLSGAGGKDSYEQYF; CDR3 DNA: TGTGCCAGCACCCTATCAGGAGCGGGAGGGAAAGACTCCTACGAGCAGTACTTC
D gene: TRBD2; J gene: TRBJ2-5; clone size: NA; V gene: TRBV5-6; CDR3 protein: CASHGLAVKGTQYF; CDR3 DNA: TGTGCCAGCCACGGACTAGCGGTAAAAGGGACCCAGTACTTC
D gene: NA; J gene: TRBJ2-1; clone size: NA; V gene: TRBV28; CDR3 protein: CASSFSGGSEQFF; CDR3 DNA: TGTGCCAGCAGTTTCTCCGGGGGTAGTGAGCAGTTCTTC
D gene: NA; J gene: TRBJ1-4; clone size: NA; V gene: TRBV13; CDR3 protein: CASSTRGANNEKLFF; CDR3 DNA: TGTGCCAGCAGCACCAGGGGCGCTAATAATGAAAAACTGTTTTTT
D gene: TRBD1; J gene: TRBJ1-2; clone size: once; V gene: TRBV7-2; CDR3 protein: CASSLGQGAYGYTF; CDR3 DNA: TGTGCCAGCAGCTTGGGACAGGGGGCCTATGGCTACACCTTC
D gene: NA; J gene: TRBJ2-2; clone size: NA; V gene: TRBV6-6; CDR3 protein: CASSYSRGQNTGELFF; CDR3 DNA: TGTGCCAGCAGTTACTCTCGGGGTCAGAACACCGGGGAGCTGTTTTTT
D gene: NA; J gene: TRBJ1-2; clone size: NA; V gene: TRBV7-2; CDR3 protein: CASSLGMGVYYGYTF; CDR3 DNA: TGTGCCAGCAGCTTAGGCATGGGAGTATACTATGGCTACACCTTC
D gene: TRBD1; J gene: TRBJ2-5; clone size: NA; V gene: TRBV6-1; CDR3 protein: CASSDHGTAQETQYF; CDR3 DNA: TGTGCCAGCAGTGATCACGGGACAGCCCAAGAGACCCAGTACTTC
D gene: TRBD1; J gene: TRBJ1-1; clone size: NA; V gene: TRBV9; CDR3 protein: CASSVDLGKVIWGQLNTEAFF; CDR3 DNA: TGTGCCAGCAGCGTAGACTTAGGTAAAGTAATTTGGGGACAGTTGAACACTGAAGCTTTCTTT
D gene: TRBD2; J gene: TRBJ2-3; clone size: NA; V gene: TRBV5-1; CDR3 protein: CASSLALLAGGPSQYF; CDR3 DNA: TGCGCCAGCAGCTTGGCCCTACTAGCGGGAGGGCCATCCCAGTATTTT
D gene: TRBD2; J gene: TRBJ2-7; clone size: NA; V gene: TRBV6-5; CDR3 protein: CASSYSGASGAYEQYF; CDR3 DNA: TGTGCCAGCAGTTACTCGGGGGCTAGCGGGGCGTACGAGCAGTACTTC
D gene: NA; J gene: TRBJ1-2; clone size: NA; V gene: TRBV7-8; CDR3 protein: CASSLRVDGYGYTF; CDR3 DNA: TGTGCCAGCAGCTTACGGGTCGACGGCTATGGCTACACCTTC
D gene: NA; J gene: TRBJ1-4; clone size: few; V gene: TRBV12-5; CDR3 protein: CASGREGTWEKLFF; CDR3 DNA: TGTGCTAGTGGTAGGGAGGGGACTTGGGAAAAACTGTTTTTT
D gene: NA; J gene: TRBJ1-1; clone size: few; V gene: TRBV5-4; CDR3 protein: CASSLKEEAFF; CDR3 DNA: TGTGCCAGCAGCTTGAAAGAAGAGGCTTTCTTT
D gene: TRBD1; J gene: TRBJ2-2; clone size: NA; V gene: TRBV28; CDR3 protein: CASSPGGSAGELFF; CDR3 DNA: TGTGCCAGCAGCCCAGGGGGCTCGGCCGGGGAGCTGTTTTTT
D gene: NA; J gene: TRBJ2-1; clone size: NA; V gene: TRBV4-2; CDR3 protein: CASRESGDYNEQFF; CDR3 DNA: TGTGCCAGCAGAGAAAGCGGAGACTACAATGAGCAGTTCTTC
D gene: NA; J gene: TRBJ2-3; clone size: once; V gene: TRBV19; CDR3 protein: CASSIAADTSTDTQYF; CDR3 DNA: TGTGCCAGTAGTATAGCAGCTGACACGAGCACAGATACGCAGTATTTT
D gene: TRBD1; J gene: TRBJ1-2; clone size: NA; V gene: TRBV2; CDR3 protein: CASSVRQGGGYTF; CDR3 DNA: TGTGCCAGCAGTGTTCGACAGGGGGGAGGCTACACCTTC
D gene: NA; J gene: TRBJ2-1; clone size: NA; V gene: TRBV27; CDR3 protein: CASSFSDTYNEQFF; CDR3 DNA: TGTGCCAGCAGTTTCTCGGACACCTACAATGAGCAGTTCTTC
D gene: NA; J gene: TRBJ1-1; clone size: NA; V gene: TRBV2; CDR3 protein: CASTRQGRAEAFF; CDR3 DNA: TGTGCCAGCACTCGGCAGGGGAGGGCTGAAGCTTTCTTT